A single sample gave rise to the 5 T cell receptor beta chains below, sequenced in a study of early T cells in non-severe SARS-CoV-2 infection. Each CDR3 protein gets one entry after TCRdb re-called the 5' RACE reads with MiXCR. The sample shows 70,000 or so distinct CDR3 sequences, roughly a tenth of them seen only once. The sequencing used whole blood, collected at baseline. These receptors were taken from an adult who was a healthcare worker with PCR-confirmed SARS-CoV-2 infection or an uninfected control (not recorded which).

This chain connects TRBV30 to TRBJ1-1, with a possible D match to TRBD1 (5 bases). The germline V and J ends were trimmed by 3 bases and 1 base, with 12 bases remaining between them. The CDR3 consists of 14 residues. Germline V lookup: CDR1 GTSNPN, CDR2 SVGIG (reference sequence). CDR3 sequence reads: CAWSLGAGNTEAFF. In DNA, the CDR3 is TGTGCCTGGAGCCTAGGGGCGGGGAACACTGAAGCTTTCTTT.

This clonotype was counted between two and nine times. V is TRBV6-2 or TRBV6-3 and J is TRBJ1-1; the match to TRBD1 covers 10 bases. Germline V gene sequence: CDR1 MNHEY, CDR2 SVGEGT. The CDR3 sequence is 15 residues long. J lost 4 bases, V lost 6 bases, and 8 bases had no gene match. As DNA, the CDR3 is TGTGCCAGCAGCGTCCCGGGACAGGGGATCACTGAAGCTTTCTTT. It encodes CASSVPGQGITEAFF.

This clonotype has only a few counts. The chain is built from TRBV4-3 and TRBJ2-5; 13 positions agree with TRBD2. The CDR3 has 15 amino acids. Looked up from germline, CDR1 is LGHNA and CDR2 is YSLEER. Trimming took 5 bases from V and 3 from J; bases not matched to a gene: 3. The CDR3 sequence: CASSFGTSGEETQYF. The DNA of the CDR3 is TGCGCCAGCAGCTTCGGGACTAGCGGGGAAGAGACCCAGTACTTC.

V usage is TRBV12-5 and J usage is TRBJ1-1; 7 bases fit TRBD1. Per germline, CDR1 LGHNT and CDR2 FRNRAP. Trimming at V came to 7 bases and at J to 3 bases, leaving 8 bases not matched to a gene. This CDR3 is built from 14 residues. The CDR3 reads CASVRTTGDTEAFF. CDR3 sequence (DNA): TGTGCTAGTGTCCGGACAACAGGGGACACTGAAGCTTTCTTT.

The chain has TRBV5-1 and TRBJ2-5; 7 nucleotides line up with TRBD2. With 0 bases clipped from V and 9 bases from J, the junction kept 8 bases outside the gene matches. CDR1 and CDR2 (germline): SGHRS, YFSETQ. The CDR3 totals 14 residues. CDR3 bases: TGCGCCAGCAGCTTGGATTCTAGCGGCCTGGCCCAGTACTTC. It is translated as CASSLDSSGLAQYF.